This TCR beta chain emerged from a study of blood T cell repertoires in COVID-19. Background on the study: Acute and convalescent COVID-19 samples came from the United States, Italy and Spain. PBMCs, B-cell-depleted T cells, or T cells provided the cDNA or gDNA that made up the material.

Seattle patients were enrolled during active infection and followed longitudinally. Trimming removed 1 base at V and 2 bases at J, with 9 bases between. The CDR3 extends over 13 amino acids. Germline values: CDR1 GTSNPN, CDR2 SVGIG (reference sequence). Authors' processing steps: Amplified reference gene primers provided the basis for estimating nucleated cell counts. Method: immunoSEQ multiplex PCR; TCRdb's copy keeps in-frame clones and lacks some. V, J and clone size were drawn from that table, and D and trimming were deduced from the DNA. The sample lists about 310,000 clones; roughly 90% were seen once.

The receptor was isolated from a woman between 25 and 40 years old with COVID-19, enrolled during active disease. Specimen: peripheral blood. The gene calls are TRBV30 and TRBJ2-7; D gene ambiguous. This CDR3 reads CAWSAYRTYEQYF. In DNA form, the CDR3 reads TGTGCCTGGAGTGCCTACCGTACCTACGAGCAGTACTTC.